These T cell receptor beta chains were read from a single sample in a study of T-cell reconstitution after alpha-beta-depleted transplantation in children. Each CDR3 protein is one row after TCRdb ran MiXCR on the PCR reads. The table records a few hundred thousand distinct CDR3 sequences, roughly 16% of them present only once. The input for sequencing was PBMCs, mostly from graft donor cells, taken 360 days after TCRalphabeta/CD19-depleted stem cell transplant. The receptors come from a boy less than two years old who had a stem cell transplant for Wiskott-Aldrich syndrome, so the T cells may come from the graft donor. Each CDR3 is given with its conserved first and last residue. D genes are given only for firm matches. The size field is filled for only some rows; it gives once, few, many or a size class.

d_gene: NA; j_gene: TRBJ2-7; v_gene: TRBV13; abundance: few; CDR3nt: TGTGCCAGCAGCTTAGGCCTCAGGGGTTCCTACGAGCAGTACTTC; CDR3aa: CASSLGLRGSYEQYF
d_gene: TRBD2; j_gene: TRBJ2-5; v_gene: TRBV15; abundance: few; CDR3nt: TGTGCCACCAGCAGAGCTAGAACGGGACTAGCGGGTTTCCAAGAGACCCAGTACTTC; CDR3aa: CATSRARTGLAGFQETQYF
d_gene: NA; j_gene: TRBJ1-3; v_gene: TRBV29-1; abundance: few; CDR3nt: TGCAGCTCCCAGGGGCCTGGAAACACCATATATTTT; CDR3aa: CSSQGPGNTIYF
d_gene: TRBD1; j_gene: TRBJ1-6; v_gene: TRBV20-1; abundance: few; CDR3nt: TGCAGTGCTATGGGACAGGGTAATTCACCCCTCCACTTT; CDR3aa: CSAMGQGNSPLHF
d_gene: NA; j_gene: TRBJ1-2; v_gene: TRBV20-1; abundance: few; CDR3nt: TGCAGTGCTAGGGACCTCGGGTCTAGGGGCTACACCTTC; CDR3aa: CSARDLGSRGYTF
d_gene: TRBD2; j_gene: TRBJ2-4; v_gene: TRBV5-1; abundance: few; CDR3nt: TGCGCCAGCAGCTTACTAGCGGAGAGGGACATTCAGTACTTC; CDR3aa: CASSLLAERDIQYF
d_gene: TRBD2; j_gene: TRBJ2-7; v_gene: TRBV29-1; abundance: NA; CDR3nt: TGCAGCGTGGCCCCACTAGCGGGGGGAGCTAACGAGCAGTACTTC; CDR3aa: CSVAPLAGGANEQYF
d_gene: NA; j_gene: TRBJ2-5; v_gene: TRBV29-1; abundance: few; CDR3nt: TGCAGCGTTGCACAGTTGCAAGAGACCCAGTACTTC; CDR3aa: CSVAQLQETQYF
d_gene: TRBD1; j_gene: TRBJ1-2; v_gene: TRBV6-1; abundance: few; CDR3nt: TGTGCCAGCAGCCATGACCCGACAGGGGCGGAAGGCTACACCTTC; CDR3aa: CASSHDPTGAEGYTF
d_gene: NA; j_gene: TRBJ2-5; v_gene: TRBV29-1; abundance: few; CDR3nt: TGCAGCGTTGAAGATCTACTAGCTCGAGAGACCCAGTACTTC; CDR3aa: CSVEDLLARETQYF
d_gene: NA; j_gene: TRBJ2-7; v_gene: TRBV5-1; abundance: many; CDR3nt: TGCGCCAGCAGCTTGGTTCTCTCCTACGAGCAGTACTTC; CDR3aa: CASSLVLSYEQYF
d_gene: TRBD1; j_gene: TRBJ2-2; v_gene: TRBV5-1; abundance: few; CDR3nt: TGCGCCAGCATCCCCGGGACAGGGGGCCCCACCGGGGAGCTGTTTTTT; CDR3aa: CASIPGTGGPTGELFF
d_gene: TRBD1; j_gene: TRBJ2-2; v_gene: TRBV29-1; abundance: many; CDR3nt: TGCAGCGTTGCGGCAGGGGGAACCGGGGAGCTGTTTTTT; CDR3aa: CSVAAGGTGELFF
d_gene: NA; j_gene: TRBJ2-2; v_gene: TRBV5-1; abundance: many; CDR3nt: TGCGCCAGCAGCTTGGCTCCGGCAGTTACCGGGGAGCTGTTTTTT; CDR3aa: CASSLAPAVTGELFF
d_gene: NA; j_gene: TRBJ2-1; v_gene: TRBV12-3/TRBV12-4; abundance: many; CDR3nt: TGTGCCAGCAGTTTACCCCCGCGCCACCAGAATGAGCAGTTCTTC; CDR3aa: CASSLPPRHQNEQFF
d_gene: NA; j_gene: TRBJ2-2; v_gene: TRBV9; abundance: NA; CDR3nt: TGTGCCAGCAGCGTAGTTATTGGTACCGGGGAGCTGTTTTTT; CDR3aa: CASSVVIGTGELFF
d_gene: NA; j_gene: TRBJ2-3; v_gene: TRBV5-1; abundance: NA; CDR3nt: TGCGCCAGCAGCTTTGCGGGCCCCACAGATACGCAGTATTTT; CDR3aa: CASSFAGPTDTQYF
d_gene: TRBD1; j_gene: TRBJ2-3; v_gene: TRBV5-1; abundance: NA; CDR3nt: TGCGCCAGCAGCTTGCCACGGACAGGGGGAGGCCCAGATACGCAGTATTTT; CDR3aa: CASSLPRTGGGPDTQYF
d_gene: NA; j_gene: TRBJ2-3; v_gene: TRBV25-1; abundance: few; CDR3nt: TGTGCCAGCAGTGAATTCACCCTTAATACGCAGTATTTT; CDR3aa: CASSEFTLNTQYF
d_gene: NA; j_gene: TRBJ2-7; v_gene: TRBV12-3/TRBV12-4; abundance: few; CDR3nt: TGTGCCAGCAGTCCCGGGACCCAGGGGCCCTACGAGCAGTACTTC; CDR3aa: CASSPGTQGPYEQYF
d_gene: NA; j_gene: TRBJ2-7; v_gene: TRBV3-1; abundance: many; CDR3nt: TGTGCCAGCAGCCGGTCAGGAGACTACGAGCAGTACTTC; CDR3aa: CASSRSGDYEQYF
d_gene: TRBD1; j_gene: TRBJ1-1; v_gene: TRBV28; abundance: NA; CDR3nt: TGTGCCAGCAGTTCCGCCGGGACAGGGTCGAGAGGAGCTTTCTTT; CDR3aa: CASSSAGTGSRGAFF
d_gene: NA; j_gene: TRBJ2-4; v_gene: TRBV15; abundance: few; CDR3nt: TGTGCCACCAGCAGAGAGTTATCCCTAGCCAAAAACATTCAGTACTTC; CDR3aa: CATSRELSLAKNIQYF
d_gene: NA; j_gene: TRBJ2-4; v_gene: TRBV6-2/TRBV6-3; abundance: few; CDR3nt: TGTGCCAGCAAGGCAGGCCTCCGCAACATTCAGTACTTC; CDR3aa: CASKAGLRNIQYF